This paragraph covers one T cell receptor beta chain sequence. In this sample, this clonotype turned up many times. Its recognized antigen is unknown. Within one base of it there is no much larger clone, and no base qualities were kept. The data derive from a study of T-cell reconstitution after alpha-beta-depleted transplantation in children (TCRdb year 2016). Background for the entire study: Using TCR repertoire profiling, the study followed T-cell immune reconstitution in a quantitative way in children after TCRalphabeta/CD19-depleted allogeneic hematopoietic cell transplantation. Here is what the overall study found, with its caveats: In some patients, high TCRbeta diversity at day 60 was attributed to recipient T cells and intrathymic progenitors that had survived conditioning. About two months after transplant, the apparently early recovery of alphabetaT-cell counts reportedly depended on just several hundred clones that had expanded rapidly and came from non-depleted graft cells. Hyperexpanded clone frequencies declined over subsequent months; after one year, T-cell counts and TCRbeta diversity were mostly attributed to newly produced T cells.

A distance of 11 bases separates the germline ends of V and J, which lose 2 bases and 1 base respectively. The CDR3 goes from the cysteine to the phenylalanine over 15 residues. CDR3 DNA is the only sequence kept; it has 45 bases, read in frame from the first base. The germline V gene (reference sequence) gives CDR1 as SEHNR and CDR2 as FQNEAQ. The treatment or condition label, read with the paper, signifies: allogeneic hematopoietic cell transplantation with graft depleted of TCRalphabeta T cells and CD19 B cells. The children who served as transplant recipients had been given grafts of TCRalphabeta/CD19-depleted allogeneic hematopoietic cells. Library preparation used PCR. Sequencing relied on an Illumina HiSeq 2500. TCR libraries were prepared with molecular barcoding, using unique molecular identifiers to normalize TCRbeta repertoire quantification. TCRdb cleaned the public reads at Q25 with fastp, built clones with MiXCR and kept in-frame beta chains. Identical CDR3 protein sequences are pooled into one entry, listed with their most common genes and DNA. This sample holds over 200,000 distinct CDR3 sequences; around 7.7% were observed only once. Jointly, the top ten make up 35% of the sample.

The sample in question was PBMCs, mostly from graft donor cells, obtained 360 days after TCRalphabeta/CD19-depleted stem cell transplant. The V and J genes are TRBV7-9 and TRBJ2-5; the best D guess is TRBD2, with 5 bases matching. This clonotype was obtained from a male patient aged 2 to 9 who had a stem cell transplant for acute myeloid leukemia, so the T cells may come from the graft donor. At the DNA level, the sequence is TGTGCCAGCAGCTTAACTAGTGGATTCCAAGAGACCCAGTACTTC. Its amino acids are CASSLTSGFQETQYF. The reference TRBV7-9 and TRBJ2-5 proteins fill in what lies around the CDR3, so the full variable domain reads DTGVSQNPRHKITKRGQNVTFRCDPISEHNRLYWYRQTLGQGPEFLTYFQNEAQLEKSRLLSDRFSAERPKGSFSTLEIQRTEQGDSAMYLCASSLTSGFQETQYFGPGTRLLVL.